Listed here is a single T cell receptor (beta chain). The antigen remains undetermined. J was trimmed by 4 bases and V by 4 bases; bases with no gene match: 7. Germline lookup yields CDR1 SGDLS and CDR2 YYNGEE. This CDR3 has 14 residues. The data belong to a study of cytomegalovirus exposure and HLA in healthy donors. Whole-study results and caveats: The listing of 150 to 200 TCR beta chains classed them as cytomegalovirus-associated.

The PCR used 60 Vbeta and 13 Jbeta primers. Some clones are missing from TCRdb's copy, which holds only in-frame ones; the method was immunoSEQ multiplex PCR. The sample carries about 140,000 clones, 82% recorded once. Sequenced sample: PBMCs. This TCR was recovered from a male donor in good health and CMV-seronegative. The chain uses TRBV9 and TRBJ1-2, with 7 bases that match TRBD1. DNA of the CDR3: TGTGCCAGCAGCCCAGTTCAGGGGGGCTATGGCTACACCTTC. This encodes CASSPVQGGYGYTF. Looking up the rest from reference TRBV9 and TRBJ1-2 gives the full variable domain: DSGVTQTPKHLITATGQRVTLRCSPRSGDLSVYWYQQSLDQGLQFLIQYYNGEERAKGNILERFSAQQFPDLHSELNLSSLELGDSALYFCASSPVQGGYGYTFGSGTRLTVV.